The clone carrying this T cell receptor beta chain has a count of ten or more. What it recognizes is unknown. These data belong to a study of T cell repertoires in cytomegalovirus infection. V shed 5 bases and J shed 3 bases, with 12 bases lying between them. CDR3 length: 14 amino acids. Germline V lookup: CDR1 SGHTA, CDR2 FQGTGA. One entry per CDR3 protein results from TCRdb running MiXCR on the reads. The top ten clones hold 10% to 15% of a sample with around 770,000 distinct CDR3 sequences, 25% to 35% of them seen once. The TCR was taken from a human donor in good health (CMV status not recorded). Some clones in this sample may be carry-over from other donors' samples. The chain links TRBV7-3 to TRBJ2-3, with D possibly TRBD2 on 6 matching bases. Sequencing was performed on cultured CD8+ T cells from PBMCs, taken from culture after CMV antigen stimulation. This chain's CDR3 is CASSHGGRTDTQYF. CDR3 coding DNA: TGTGCCAGCAGCCACGGGGGTCGGACAGATACGCAGTATTTT.